This is a list of T cell receptor beta chains from one sample in a study of blood T cell repertoires in COVID-19. The protocol was immunoSEQ multiplex PCR, while the TCRdb copy is restricted to in-frame clones and leaves out a portion. The sample shows about 160,000 clones, 80% to 95% of them seen only once. Sequences were obtained from peripheral blood. The origin of the receptors is a young man with COVID-19, enrolled during active disease. CDR3s include the opening cysteine and the closing phenylalanine or tryptophan. D genes are given only for firm matches. Clone sizes are given selectively: once, few, many, or a class where the clone is expanded.

D	V	J	size	DNA	CDR3
TRBD2	TRBV7-9	TRBJ2-1	-	TGTGCCAGCAGCTTAGGACTAGCGGGCGACAATGAGCAGTTCTTC	CASSLGLAGDNEQFF
-	TRBV27	TRBJ2-7	-	TGTGCCAGCAGTTTATCGTCGGGGAGAGACGAGCAGTACTTC	CASSLSSGRDEQYF
-	TRBV7-9	TRBJ1-1	-	TGTGCCAGCAGCTTCGAGGGCCAGACTGAAGCTTTCTTT	CASSFEGQTEAFF
TRBD2	TRBV5-1	TRBJ2-3	-	TGCGCCAGCAGCCTCGTGGGTAGCGGGAGTGCAGATACGCAGTATTTT	CASSLVGSGSADTQYF
TRBD2	TRBV15	TRBJ2-1	-	TGTGCCACCAGCAGAGCCGTTAGCGGGGGAACCTACAATGAGCAGTTCTTC	CATSRAVSGGTYNEQFF
-	TRBV5-4	TRBJ1-1	-	TGTGCCAGCAGCTTGGCCTCGAACACTGAAGCTTTCTTT	CASSLASNTEAFF
TRBD2	TRBV5-1	TRBJ2-7	-	TGCGCCAGCAGCTTACGGACTAGCGCATCGCTCAACCACTACGAGCAGTACTTC	CASSLRTSASLNHYEQYF
-	TRBV6-5	TRBJ2-7	-	TGTGCCAGCAGTTTCCAGGGAGGCCCCTACGAGCAGTACTTC	CASSFQGGPYEQYF
TRBD2	TRBV7-9	TRBJ2-1	-	TGTGCCAGCAGCCCCCGGACTAGCGGGAGGGCCGAGGAGCAGTTCTTC	CASSPRTSGRAEEQFF
TRBD1	TRBV7-2	TRBJ1-6	-	TGTGCCAGCAGCTGGGGCAGGGGACAGGGTAATTCACCCCTCCACTTT	CASSWGRGQGNSPLHF
-	TRBV2	TRBJ2-7	-	TGTGCCAGCAGTGAAGCGCGTAGCGGCGTGAGCCACCTGGGCCCTTACGAGCAGTACTTC	CASSEARSGVSHLGPYEQYF
-	TRBV28	TRBJ1-5	-	TGTGCCAGCAGTCAGGGCAATCAGCCCCAGCATTTT	CASSQGNQPQHF
-	TRBV6-2/TRBV6-3	TRBJ2-5	-	TGTGCCAGCAGTTACGGGGGGGGCGTCGGTTTCCAAGAGACCCAGTACTTC	CASSYGGGVGFQETQYF
TRBD1	TRBV2	TRBJ2-7	once	TGTGCCAGCAGTGCACAGGGGGGAGAGCAGTACTTC	CASSAQGGEQYF
-	TRBV9	TRBJ1-1	once	TGTGCCAGCAGCGCCGGGACTAGGGAGAACACTGAAGCTTTCTTT	CASSAGTRENTEAFF
-	TRBV5-1	TRBJ2-4	-	TGCGCCAGCAGCTTGGTGGGGGGCAAAAACATTCAGTACTTC	CASSLVGGKNIQYF
TRBD1	TRBV11-2	TRBJ1-4	-	TGTGCCAGCACCCGTCCGGACAGGCCGAATGAAAAACTGTTTTTT	CASTRPDRPNEKLFF
TRBD1	TRBV28	TRBJ1-5	once	TGTGCCAGCAGTCCTTGGGGGACAGGGATTCAGCCCCAGCATTTT	CASSPWGTGIQPQHF
-	TRBV30	TRBJ2-7	-	TGTGCCTGGAGCCCCGGACACACCTACGAGCAGTACTTC	CAWSPGHTYEQYF
-	TRBV27	TRBJ2-1	-	TGTGCCAGCAGTTTCGGTCAGGGGCCTTACAATGAGCAGTTCTTC	CASSFGQGPYNEQFF
-	TRBV24-1	TRBJ2-5	medium-sized	TGTGCCACCAGCTCAACAGGGTGGGAGACCCAGTACTTC	CATSSTGWETQYF
TRBD1	TRBV4-3	TRBJ1-3	-	TGCGCCAGCAGCCAGGTTTCAGGGGGGTCTGGAAACACCATATATTTT	CASSQVSGGSGNTIYF
-	TRBV6-5	TRBJ2-1	-	TGTGCCAGCAGTTCAGTGGGAGGGGGCAATGAGCAGTTCTTC	CASSSVGGGNEQFF
-	TRBV9	TRBJ1-2	-	TGTGCCAGCAGCGTAGATGTGGAGGTCCGGCCAGAAAACTATGGCTACACCTTC	CASSVDVEVRPENYGYTF
-	TRBV3-1/TRBV3-2	TRBJ1-5	once	TGTGCCAGCAGCCAAGACGGCGGGGGGGAGGGCAATCAGCCCCAGCATTTT	CASSQDGGGEGNQPQHF
-	TRBV30	TRBJ2-1	-	TGTGCCTGGAGTAAGAAAACGGGACTTAATCAAAGCGTGCAGTTCTTC	CAWSKKTGLNQSVQFF
-	TRBV19	TRBJ2-3	-	TGTGCCAGTAGTATTTGGATAGCGAGCACAGATACGCAGTATTTT	CASSIWIASTDTQYF
-	TRBV15	TRBJ2-2	-	TGTGCCACCAGCGACTACGACGGTACCGGGGAGCTGTTTTTT	CATSDYDGTGELFF
TRBD1	TRBV6-6	TRBJ1-4	-	TGTGCCAGCACCCCCCGACAGGGCTGGGCTAATGAAAAACTGTTTTTT	CASTPRQGWANEKLFF
-	TRBV19	TRBJ1-5	-	TGTGCCAGTAGCCCCTGGGGGGGGTCGGGACAGCCCCAGCATTTT	CASSPWGGSGQPQHF
-	TRBV5-4	TRBJ2-7	once	TGTGCCAGCAGCTTGGGAGGGAGGAGCTCCTACGAGCAGTACTTC	CASSLGGRSSYEQYF